This T cell receptor beta chain is drawn from a study of CXCR3-negative and CXCR3-positive naive CD8 T cells. TRB cDNA was prepared as libraries by UMI-labeled 5' RACE. TCRdb re-analyzed the 5' RACE reads; it lists each CDR3 protein once, without DNA. Across more than 80,000 distinct CDR3 sequences, the top ten clones capture 0.35% to 0.4% of the sample. Findings and limits, study-wide: Both of the naive subsets showed about the same high diversity, but memory CD8+ cells had much less. CXCR3-positive naive cells had TRB CDR3s that were more hydrophobic than CXCR3-negative naive cells had.

The germline V gene has CDR1 SGHDT and CDR2 YYEEEE. This CDR3 comprises 14 residues. About this clonotype itself: The antigen remains undetermined.

The clonotype was recovered from a human donor in good health. Some clones in this sample may be carry-over from other donors' samples. V gene TRBV5-6 combines with J gene TRBJ1-1; TCRdb names TRBD1, which stays unverified in the absence of DNA. Input material: naive CXCR3+ CD8+ T cells from blood. The subset was: CD45RO-CCR7+CD27+CD95- naive CD8+ T cells expressing CXCR3 (TNR3+). CDR3 residues: CASSSETGRTEAFF.